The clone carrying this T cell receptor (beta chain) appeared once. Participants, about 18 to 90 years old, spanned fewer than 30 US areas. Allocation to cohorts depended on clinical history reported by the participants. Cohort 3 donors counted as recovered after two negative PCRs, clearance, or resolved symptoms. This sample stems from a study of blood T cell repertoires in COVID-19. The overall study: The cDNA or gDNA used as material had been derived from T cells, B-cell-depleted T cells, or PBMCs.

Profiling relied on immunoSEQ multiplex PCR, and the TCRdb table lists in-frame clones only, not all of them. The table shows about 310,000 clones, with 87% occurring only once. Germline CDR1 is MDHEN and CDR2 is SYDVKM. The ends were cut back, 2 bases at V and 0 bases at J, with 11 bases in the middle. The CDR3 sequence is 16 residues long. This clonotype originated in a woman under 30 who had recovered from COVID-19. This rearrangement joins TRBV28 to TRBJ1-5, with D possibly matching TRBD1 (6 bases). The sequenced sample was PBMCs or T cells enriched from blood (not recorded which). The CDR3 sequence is CASSLATGYSNQPQHF. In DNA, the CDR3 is TGTGCCAGCAGTTTAGCCACAGGGTATAGCAATCAGCCCCAGCATTTT.